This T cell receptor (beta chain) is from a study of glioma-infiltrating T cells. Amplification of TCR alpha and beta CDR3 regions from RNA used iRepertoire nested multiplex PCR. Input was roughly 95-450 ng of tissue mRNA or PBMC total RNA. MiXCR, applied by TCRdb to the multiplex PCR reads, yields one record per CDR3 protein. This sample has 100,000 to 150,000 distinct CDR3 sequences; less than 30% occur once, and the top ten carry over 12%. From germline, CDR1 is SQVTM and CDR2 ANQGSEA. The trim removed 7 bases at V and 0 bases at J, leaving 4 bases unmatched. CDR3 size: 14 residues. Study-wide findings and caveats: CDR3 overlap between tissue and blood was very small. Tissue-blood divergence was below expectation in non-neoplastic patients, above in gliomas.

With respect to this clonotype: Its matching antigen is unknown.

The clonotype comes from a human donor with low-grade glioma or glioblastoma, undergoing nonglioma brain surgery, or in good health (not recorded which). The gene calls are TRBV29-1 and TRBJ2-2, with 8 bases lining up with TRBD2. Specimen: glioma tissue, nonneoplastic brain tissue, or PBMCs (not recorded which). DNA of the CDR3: TGCAGCGGTGCACTAGCGGCGAACACCGGGGAGCTGTTTTTT. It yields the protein CSGALAANTGELFF.